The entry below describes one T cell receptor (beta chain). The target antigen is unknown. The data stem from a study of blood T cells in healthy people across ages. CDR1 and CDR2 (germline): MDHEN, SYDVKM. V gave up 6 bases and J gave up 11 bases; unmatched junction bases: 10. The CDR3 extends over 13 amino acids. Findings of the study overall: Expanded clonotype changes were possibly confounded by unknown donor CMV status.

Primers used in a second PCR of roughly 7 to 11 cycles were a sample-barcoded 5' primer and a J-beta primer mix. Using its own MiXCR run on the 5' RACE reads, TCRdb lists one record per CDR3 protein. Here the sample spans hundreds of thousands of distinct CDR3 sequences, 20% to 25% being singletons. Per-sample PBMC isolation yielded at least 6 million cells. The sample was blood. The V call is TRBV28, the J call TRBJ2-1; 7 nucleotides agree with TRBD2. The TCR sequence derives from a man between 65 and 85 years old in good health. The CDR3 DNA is TGTGCCAGCAGCCAAGTACGGGACTACCAGCAGTTCTTC. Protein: CASSQVRDYQQFF.